A single T cell receptor (beta chain) is shown here with its context. The repertoire was sequenced with immunoSEQ multiplex PCR; TCRdb's copy has only in-frame clones and lacks some. The table records 350,000 to 450,000 clones, over 85% of them present only once. The data are from a study of blood T cell repertoires in COVID-19. Study information: Sample material is recorded as cDNA or gDNA derived from T cells, B-cell-depleted T cells, or PBMCs.

Recruits, aged about 18 to 95 years, lived in under 25 US areas. Cohort 3 recovered donors had two negative PCRs, clearance, or symptom resolution. This receptor was obtained from a woman younger than 45 who had recovered from COVID-19. Sequencing was done on a sample of PBMCs or T cells enriched from blood (not recorded which).

Here the CDR3 DNA reads TGTGCCATCAGTGGGACTAGCGGGAGGAACCGCCAAGAGACCCAGTACTTC. Protein sequence: CAISGTSGRNRQETQYF. The rearrangement links TRBV10-3 to TRBJ2-5, with 14 bases lining up with TRBD2. The germline V gene has CDR1 ENHRY and CDR2 SYGVKD. The ends lost 4 bases at V and 1 base at J; junction bases unmatched: 5. CDR3 size: 17 residues.